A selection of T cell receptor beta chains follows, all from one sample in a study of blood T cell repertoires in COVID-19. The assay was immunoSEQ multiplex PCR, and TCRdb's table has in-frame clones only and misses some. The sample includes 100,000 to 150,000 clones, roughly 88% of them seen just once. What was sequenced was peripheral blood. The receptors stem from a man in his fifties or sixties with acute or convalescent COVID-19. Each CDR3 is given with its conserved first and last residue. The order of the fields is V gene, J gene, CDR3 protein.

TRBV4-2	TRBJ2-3	CASSQGLAGGVSTDTQYF
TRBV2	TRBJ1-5	CASRPQGTGNQPQHF
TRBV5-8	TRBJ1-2	CASRSRTGAYGYTF
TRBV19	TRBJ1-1	CASTPGGGFEAFF
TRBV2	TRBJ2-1	CASSEGTEFNEQFF
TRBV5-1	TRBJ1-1	CASSLVPLKAFF
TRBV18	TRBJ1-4	CASSQQGSWEKLFF
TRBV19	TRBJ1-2	CASSQFNYGYTF
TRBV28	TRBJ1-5	CASSLLSGGGGNQPQHF
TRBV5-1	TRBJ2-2	CASSKLAGEAGELFF
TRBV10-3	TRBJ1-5	CAISGGQTNQPQHF
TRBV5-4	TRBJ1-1	CASSPGQELFRNTEAFF
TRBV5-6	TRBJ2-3	CASSPQGASTDTQYF
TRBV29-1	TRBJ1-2	CSVSRDKPYGYTF
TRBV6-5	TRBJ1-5	CASSTGWSDQPQHF